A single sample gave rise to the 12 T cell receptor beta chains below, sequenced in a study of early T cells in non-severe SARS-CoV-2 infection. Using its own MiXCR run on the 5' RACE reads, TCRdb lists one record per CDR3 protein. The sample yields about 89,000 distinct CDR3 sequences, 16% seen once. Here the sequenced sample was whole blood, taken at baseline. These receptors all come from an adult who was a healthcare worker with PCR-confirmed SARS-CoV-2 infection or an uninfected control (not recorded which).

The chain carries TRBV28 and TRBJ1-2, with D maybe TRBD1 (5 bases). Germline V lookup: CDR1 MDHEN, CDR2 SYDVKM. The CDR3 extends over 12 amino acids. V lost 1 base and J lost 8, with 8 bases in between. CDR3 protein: CASSLLRGGYTF. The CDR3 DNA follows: TGTGCCAGCAGTTTATTGAGGGGCGGCTACACCTTC.

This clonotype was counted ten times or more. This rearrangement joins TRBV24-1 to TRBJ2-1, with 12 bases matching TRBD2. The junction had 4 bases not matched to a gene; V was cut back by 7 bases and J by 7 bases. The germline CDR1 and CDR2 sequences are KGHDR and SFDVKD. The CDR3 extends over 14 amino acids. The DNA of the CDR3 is TGTGCCACCAGCAAACTAGCGGGAGGAAATGAGCAGTTCTTC. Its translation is CATSKLAGGNEQFF.

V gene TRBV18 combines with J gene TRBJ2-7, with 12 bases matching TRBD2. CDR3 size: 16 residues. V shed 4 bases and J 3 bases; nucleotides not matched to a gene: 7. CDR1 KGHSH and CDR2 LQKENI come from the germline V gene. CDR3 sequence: CASSLRLAGDNYEQYF. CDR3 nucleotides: TGTGCCAGCTCACTACGACTAGCGGGGGACAACTACGAGCAGTACTTC.

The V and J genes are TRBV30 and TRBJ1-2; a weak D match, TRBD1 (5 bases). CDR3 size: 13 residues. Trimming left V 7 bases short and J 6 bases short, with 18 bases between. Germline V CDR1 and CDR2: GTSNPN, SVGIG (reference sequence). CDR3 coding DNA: TGTGCCTCTTGGCAGGGCGGGGGTGATGGCTACACCTTC. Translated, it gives CASWQGGGDGYTF.

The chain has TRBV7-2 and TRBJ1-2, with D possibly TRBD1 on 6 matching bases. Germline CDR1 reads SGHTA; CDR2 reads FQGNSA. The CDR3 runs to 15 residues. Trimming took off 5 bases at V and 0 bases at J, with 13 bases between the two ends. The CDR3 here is CASSLNRDPNYGYTF. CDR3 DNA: TGTGCCAGCAGCCTGAACAGGGATCCTAACTATGGCTACACCTTC. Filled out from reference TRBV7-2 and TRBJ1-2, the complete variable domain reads GAGVSQSPSNKVTEKGKDVELRCDPISGHTALYWYRQSLGQGLEFLIYFQGNSAPDKSGLPSDRFSAERTGGSVSTLTIQRTQQEDSAVYLCASSLNRDPNYGYTFGSGTRLTVV.

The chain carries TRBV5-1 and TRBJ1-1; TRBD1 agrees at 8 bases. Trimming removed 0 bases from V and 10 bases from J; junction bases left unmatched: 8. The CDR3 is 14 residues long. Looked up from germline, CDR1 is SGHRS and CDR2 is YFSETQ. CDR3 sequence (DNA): TGCGCCAGCAGCTTGGAGCCCGGACAGGGCTCAGCTTTCTTT. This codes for CASSLEPGQGSAFF.

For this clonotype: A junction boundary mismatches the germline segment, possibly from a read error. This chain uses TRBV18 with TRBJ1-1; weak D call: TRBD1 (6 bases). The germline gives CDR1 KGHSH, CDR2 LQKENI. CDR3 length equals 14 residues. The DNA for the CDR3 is TGTGCCAGCTCACCAGGCAGGGGAAACACTGAAGTTTTCTTT. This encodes CASSPGRGNTEVFF.

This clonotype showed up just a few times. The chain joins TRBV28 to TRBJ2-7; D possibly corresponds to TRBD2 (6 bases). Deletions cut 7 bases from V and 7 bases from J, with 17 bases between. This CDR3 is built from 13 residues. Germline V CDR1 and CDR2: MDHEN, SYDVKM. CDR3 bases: TGTGCCAGCATTAGATCCGGGACTCCAGAGCAGTACTTC. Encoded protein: CASIRSGTPEQYF.

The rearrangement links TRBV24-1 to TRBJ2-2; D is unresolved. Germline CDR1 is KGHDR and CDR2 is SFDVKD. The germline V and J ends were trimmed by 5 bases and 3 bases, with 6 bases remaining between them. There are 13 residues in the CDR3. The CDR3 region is CATSGLHTGELFF. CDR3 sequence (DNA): TGTGCCACCAGTGGACTGCACACCGGGGAGCTGTTTTTT.

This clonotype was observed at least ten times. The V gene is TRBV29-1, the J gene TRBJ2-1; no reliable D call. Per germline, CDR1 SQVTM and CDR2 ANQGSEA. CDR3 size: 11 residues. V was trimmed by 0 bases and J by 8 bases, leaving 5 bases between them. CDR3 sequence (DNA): TGCAGCGTTGAAGATCTTTATGAGCAGTTCTTC. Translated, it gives CSVEDLYEQFF.

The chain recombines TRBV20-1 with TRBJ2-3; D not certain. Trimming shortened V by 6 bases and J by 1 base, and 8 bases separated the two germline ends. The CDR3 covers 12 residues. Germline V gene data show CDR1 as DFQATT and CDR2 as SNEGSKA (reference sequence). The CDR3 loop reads CSAGSGTDTQYF. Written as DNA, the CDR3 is TGCAGTGCAGGGTCAGGCACAGATACGCAGTATTTT.

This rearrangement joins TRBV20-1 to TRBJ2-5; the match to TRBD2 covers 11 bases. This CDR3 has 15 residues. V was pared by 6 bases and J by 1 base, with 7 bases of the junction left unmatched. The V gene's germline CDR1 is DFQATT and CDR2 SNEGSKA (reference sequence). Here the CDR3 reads CSASSLAGGQETQYF. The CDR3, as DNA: TGCAGTGCGTCCTCCCTAGCGGGGGGCCAAGAGACCCAGTACTTC.